The 24 T cell receptor beta chains below all came from one sample that was sequenced in a study of cytomegalovirus exposure and HLA in healthy donors. The study ran its PCR with 60 Vbeta and 13 Jbeta primers. The table came from immunoSEQ multiplex PCR; TCRdb's copy has only in-frame clones and leaves some out. The table has some 130,000 clones, 70% to 90% seen once. The sequenced material came from PBMCs. The receptors were sampled from a woman in her forties in good health and CMV-seropositive.

CDR3 bases: TGTGCCAGCAACTCCGGGGGGGCGGACACTGAAGCTTTCTTT. Its protein is CASNSGGADTEAFF. This rearrangement joins TRBV6-1 to TRBJ1-1, with TRBD1 as a possible D gene (6 bases). This CDR3 has 14 residues. Trimming took 7 bases from V and 3 from J, leaving 15 bases between them. Germline loops: CDR1 MNHNS, CDR2 SASEGT.

The V gene is TRBV6-5, the J gene TRBJ2-1; 10 bases align to TRBD2. Germline assignment: CDR1 MNHEY and CDR2 SVGAGI. The CDR3 runs 16 residues. Losses at the gene ends were 4 bases for V and 1 base for J; bases not matched to a gene: 4. CDR3 in DNA: TGTGCCAGCAGTTCCCTAGCGGGGGCTTCCTACAATGAGCAGTTCTTC. It yields the protein CASSSLAGASYNEQFF.

The chain has TRBV5-1 and TRBJ2-5; TRBD2 matches 8 bases. The CDR3 extends over 15 amino acids. J was trimmed by 1 base and V by 7 bases; bases with no gene match: 9. Germline CDR1 and CDR2: SGHRS and YFSETQ. Here the CDR3 reads CASHPIAGIQETQYF. The CDR3, as DNA: TGCGCCAGCCATCCAATAGCGGGGATCCAAGAGACCCAGTACTTC.

The chain recombines TRBV2 with TRBJ1-5; no reliable D call. Germline lookup yields CDR1 SNHLY and CDR2 FYNNEI. Deletions cut 4 bases from V and 5 bases from J, with 12 bases between. This CDR3 is built from 14 residues. The CDR3 sequence is CASSVFGDYQPQHF. The CDR3 bases are TGTGCCAGCAGTGTATTCGGGGATTATCAGCCCCAGCATTTT. The full variable domain, its missing parts supplied by reference TRBV2 and TRBJ1-5, is EPEVTQTPSHQVTQMGQEVILRCVPISNHLYFYWYRQILGQKVEFLVSFYNNEISEKSEIFDDQFSVERPDGSNFTLKIRSTKLEDSAMYFCASSVFGDYQPQHFGDGTRLSIL.

V and J are TRBV2 and TRBJ2-4; the match to TRBD1 covers 10 bases. Germline CDR1 and CDR2: SNHLY and FYNNEI. This CDR3 is built from 14 residues. V lost 7 bases and J lost 5; bases outside the gene matches: 5. CDR3 in DNA: TGTGCCAGCATCCCCGGACAGGGGGAAAACATTCAGTACTTC. This sequence encodes CASIPGQGENIQYF.

The chain links TRBV7-9 to TRBJ2-5, with a possible D match to TRBD2 (5 bases). The CDR3 runs 13 residues. Germline assignment: CDR1 SEHNR and CDR2 FQNEAQ (reference sequence). The V gene lost 6 bases and the J gene lost 5 bases, with 13 bases spanning the gap. The CDR3: CASRLGELETQYF. CDR3 nucleotide sequence: TGTGCCAGCAGGCTTGGGGAGCTGGAGACCCAGTACTTC. Complete variable domain (other parts from reference TRBV7-9 and TRBJ2-5): DTGVSQNPRHKITKRGQNVTFRCDPISEHNRLYWYRQTLGQGPEFLTYFQNEAQLEKSRLLSDRFSAERPKGSFSTLEIQRTEQGDSAMYLCASRLGELETQYFGPGTRLLVL.

This clone showed up just a few times. The chain employs TRBV9 and TRBJ2-1, with D possibly being TRBD1 (6 bases). Germline CDR1 and CDR2: SGDLS and YYNGEE. V was trimmed by 4 bases and J by 3 bases, leaving 11 bases between them. The length of the CDR3 is 14 residues. CDR3: CASSPGQFYNEQFF. CDR3 bases: TGTGCCAGCAGCCCCGGACAGTTCTACAATGAGCAGTTCTTC. Together with reference TRBV9 and TRBJ2-1, the CDR3 gives the full variable domain: DSGVTQTPKHLITATGQRVTLRCSPRSGDLSVYWYQQSLDQGLQFLIQYYNGEERAKGNILERFSAQQFPDLHSELNLSSLELGDSALYFCASSPGQFYNEQFFGPGTRLTVL.

This clone was detected many times. J is TRBJ1-5 and V is TRBV7-6; D remains unclear. Between the trimmed V and J ends, which lost 1 base and 6 bases, there was a span of 7 bases. The CDR3 loop spans 13 amino acids. Germline CDR1 SGHVS, CDR2 FNYEAQ. CDR3 DNA sequence: TGTGCCAGCAGCTTAGACTCGGTTCAGCCCCAGCATTTT. This codes for CASSLDSVQPQHF.

The chain carries TRBV18 and TRBJ2-7; D not certain. The CDR3 contains 14 residues. Trimming cost V 0 bases and J 1 base, with 7 bases left between them. Germline V gives CDR1 KGHSH, CDR2 LQKENI. CDR3 sequence reads: CASSPPMASYEQYF. Here the CDR3 DNA reads TGTGCCAGCTCACCACCGATGGCTTCCTACGAGCAGTACTTC.

V is TRBV18 and J is TRBJ2-7, with 8 bases matching TRBD1. The CDR3 loop spans 16 amino acids. The V gene's germline CDR1 is KGHSH and CDR2 LQKENI. After removal of 3 bases from V and 1 base from J, the junction contained 8 bases not matched to a gene. CDR3 region: CASSPLGQGWSYEQYF. CDR3 nucleotide sequence: TGTGCCAGCTCACCCCTCGGACAGGGATGGTCCTACGAGCAGTACTTC.

V gene TRBV4-1 combines with J gene TRBJ1-1; tentative D call: TRBD1 (5 bases). Trimming shortened V by 0 bases and J by 1 base, and 12 bases separated the two germline ends. The germline V gene encodes CDR1 MGHRA and CDR2 YSYEKL. The CDR3 is 16 amino acids. CDR3 bases: TGCGCCAGCAGCCAAGATCAGATGACAGAGAACACTGAAGCTTTCTTT. As protein: CASSQDQMTENTEAFF.

The chain carries TRBV11-2 and TRBJ1-1, with D possibly matching TRBD1 (5 bases). This CDR3 has 15 amino acids. The germline CDR1 and CDR2 sequences are SGHAT and FQNNGV. Between the trimmed V and J ends, which lost 1 base and 3 bases, there was a span of 12 bases. The CDR3 region has the DNA TGTGCCAGCAGCTTAGGTTGGAGGGGTTACACTGAAGCTTTCTTT. It yields the protein CASSLGWRGYTEAFF. The variable domain in full, with the rest retrieved from reference TRBV11-2 and TRBJ1-1, is EAGVAQSPRYKIIEKRQSVAFWCNPISGHATLYWYQQILGQGPKLLIQFQNNGVVDDSQLPKDRFSAERLKGVDSTLKIQPAKLEDSAVYLCASSLGWRGYTEAFFGQGTRLTVV.

V usage is TRBV9 and J usage is TRBJ2-2, with 7 bases aligning to TRBD1. Germline V gene lookup returns CDR1 SGDLS and CDR2 YYNGEE. The CDR3 totals 15 residues. Losses at the gene ends were 3 bases for V and 3 bases for J; bases not matched to a gene: 5. The CDR3 sequence: CASSGLDRYTGELFF. The CDR3 DNA follows: TGTGCCAGCAGCGGTTTGGACAGGTACACCGGGGAGCTGTTTTTT.

The chain joins TRBV28 to TRBJ1-2, with D hard to call. The length of the CDR3 is 13 residues. The V gene lost 8 bases and the J gene lost 4 bases, with 14 bases spanning the gap. The V gene's germline CDR1 is MDHEN and CDR2 SYDVKM. The CDR3 DNA follows: TGTGCCAGCGGCCCAGGCGACCTCTATGGCTACACCTTC. Translated: CASGPGDLYGYTF.

The rearrangement links TRBV5-6 to TRBJ2-4; D might be TRBD2 (6 bases). Trimming took 0 bases from V and 8 from J, leaving 21 bases between them. CDR1 SGHDT and CDR2 YYEEEE come from the germline V gene. The length of the CDR3 is 17 residues. CDR3 in amino acids: CASSLDSREEWVDIQYF. The CDR3 nucleotides read TGTGCCAGCAGCTTGGACTCGAGGGAGGAGTGGGTAGACATTCAGTACTTC. The full variable domain, rest sourced from reference TRBV5-6 and TRBJ2-4, is DAGVTQSPTHLIKTRGQQVTLRCSPKSGHDTVSWYQQALGQGPQFIFQYYEEEERQRGNFPDRFSGHQFPNYSSELNVNALLLGDSALYLCASSLDSREEWVDIQYFGAGTRLSVL.

This chain joins TRBV7-9 and TRBJ2-4; no firm D call. The V end lost 0 bases, the J end lost 9 bases, and 12 bases lay between the germline ends. The length of the CDR3 is 14 residues. The V gene's germline CDR1 is SEHNR and CDR2 FQNEAQ (reference sequence). CDR3 bases: TGTGCCAGCAGCTTAGCGATCGCTTTGGCCATTCAGTACTTC. Its translation: CASSLAIALAIQYF. The whole variable domain, remainder taken from reference TRBV7-9 and TRBJ2-4, is DTGVSQNPRHKITKRGQNVTFRCDPISEHNRLYWYRQTLGQGPEFLTYFQNEAQLEKSRLLSDRFSAERPKGSFSTLEIQRTEQGDSAMYLCASSLAIALAIQYFGAGTRLSVL.

This clone showed up just a few times. The J gene is TRBJ2-3, the V gene TRBV14, with TRBD2 matching over 7 bases. J was trimmed by 4 bases and V by 1 base; bases with no gene match: 5. Germline V gene sequence: CDR1 SGHDN, CDR2 FVKESK. The CDR3 is 15 residues long. The chain's CDR3 is CASSQGLAGADTQYF. CDR3 DNA: TGTGCCAGCAGCCAAGGACTAGCCGGGGCAGATACGCAGTATTTT.

This clone was recorded a few times. The V and J genes are TRBV27 and TRBJ1-6; possibly TRBD1 for D (5 bases). Deletions cut 3 bases from V and 14 bases from J, with 17 bases between. The length of the CDR3 is 14 residues. The germline CDR1 and CDR2 sequences are MNHEY and SMNVEV (reference sequence). The CDR3 bases are TGTGCCAGCAGTTTTGTGGGGGGTGGTTGGTCCCTCCACTTT. Protein: CASSFVGGGWSLHF.

This clone appeared a single time. The genes are TRBV19 and TRBJ2-2, with 7 bases lining up with TRBD2. From germline, CDR1 is LNHDA and CDR2 SQIVND (reference sequence). V dropped 3 bases and J dropped 0; count of bases not matched to a gene: 7. The CDR3 length is 17 residues. The CDR3 region has the DNA TGTGCCAGTAGTATGCAGGGAAGCGGGGCGAACACCGGGGAGCTGTTTTTT. This codes for CASSMQGSGANTGELFF.

V gene TRBV2 combines with J gene TRBJ2-1, with TRBD1 matching over 9 bases. Germline lookup yields CDR1 SNHLY and CDR2 FYNNEI. With 11 bases clipped from V and 9 bases from J, the junction kept 14 bases outside the gene matches. The CDR3 is made up of 14 amino acids. The CDR3 loop reads CAGKPGQGGREQFF. For the CDR3, the DNA is TGTGCCGGGAAACCGGGACAGGGTGGGCGTGAGCAGTTCTTC. The full variable domain, rest sourced from reference TRBV2 and TRBJ2-1, is EPEVTQTPSHQVTQMGQEVILRCVPISNHLYFYWYRQILGQKVEFLVSFYNNEISEKSEIFDDQFSVERPDGSNFTLKIRSTKLEDSAMYFCAGKPGQGGREQFFGPGTRLTVL.

V is TRBV27 and J is TRBJ1-2; maybe TRBD1 (5 bases). Trimming removed 4 bases from V and 7 bases from J, with 10 bases in between. The CDR3 loop spans 12 amino acids. CDR1 is MNHEY, CDR2 SMNVEV, per germline (reference sequence). The CDR3 loop reads CASSSAGLGYTF. The CDR3, as DNA: TGTGCCAGCAGTTCGGCGGGGCTTGGCTACACCTTC.

V is TRBV4-1 and J is TRBJ2-3; 7 nucleotides align to TRBD2. Germline V gene lookup returns CDR1 MGHRA and CDR2 YSYEKL. V shed 0 bases and J 3 bases; nucleotides not matched to a gene: 9. The CDR3 has 17 amino acids. The CDR3 nucleotides read TGCGCCAGCAGCCAAGACCACCGGCGGGAGAGGACAGATACGCAGTATTTT. Protein product: CASSQDHRRERTDTQYF.

This clone was seen only a few times. The V gene is TRBV7-2, the J gene TRBJ2-7; TRBD2 matches at 8 bases. The germline V gene encodes CDR1 SGHTA and CDR2 FQGNSA. This CDR3 has 17 amino acids. V dropped 0 bases and J dropped 5; count of bases not matched to a gene: 12. CDR3 nucleotide sequence: TGTGCCAGCAGCTTAGCCGGGCCGGGCGGGAGGTCCCACGAGCAGTACTTC. It yields the protein CASSLAGPGGRSHEQYF.

This clone was observed many times. V and J are TRBV15 and TRBJ2-7; TRBD1 matches 9 bases. The CDR3 totals 14 residues. The germline gives CDR1 LNHNV, CDR2 YYDKDF (reference sequence). Germline trimming cut 6 bases from V and 2 bases from J; bases unmatched to any gene: 5. CDR3 sequence reads: CATSLDRGTYEQYF. The CDR3 coding sequence is TGTGCCACCAGTTTGGACAGGGGCACCTACGAGCAGTACTTC.